The clone carrying this TCR beta chain came up many times. RNA transcripts provided the source from which TCR beta CDR3 regions were amplified. HTBI primers drove first-round RT-PCR of the TCR CDR3. TCRdb processed the multiplex PCR reads anew with MiXCR; each CDR3 protein has one entry. Of a few hundred thousand distinct CDR3 sequences listed, more than 15% were seen once; the top ten hold about 3.5%. This sample is drawn from a study of T cells in Graves' hyperthyroidism and ophthalmopathy. PBMCs were obtained from approximately 9.2 ml fresh peripheral blood. The V gene end was trimmed by 4 bases and the J gene end by 7 bases; junction bases not matched to a gene: 7. In germline, CDR1 is LGHDT, CDR2 YNNKEL (reference sequence). The CDR3 runs to 15 residues.

The rearrangement uses TRBV3-1 and TRBJ2-1; 10 bases fit TRBD2. The origin of this receptor is a woman aged 40 to 55 with Graves' ophthalmopathy. Specimen: blood. In DNA form, the CDR3 reads TGTGCCAGCAGCCCCCTAGCGGGGGTCCGAAATGAGCAGTTCTTC. It is translated as CASSPLAGVRNEQFF.